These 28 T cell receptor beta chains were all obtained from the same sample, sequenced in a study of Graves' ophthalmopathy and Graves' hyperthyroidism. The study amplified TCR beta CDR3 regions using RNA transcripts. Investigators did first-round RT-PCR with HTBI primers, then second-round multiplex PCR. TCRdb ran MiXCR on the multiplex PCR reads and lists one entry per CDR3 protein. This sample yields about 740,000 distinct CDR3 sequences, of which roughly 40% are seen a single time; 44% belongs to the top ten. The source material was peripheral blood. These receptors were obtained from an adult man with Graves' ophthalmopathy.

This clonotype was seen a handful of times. CDR3 residues: CASTHSGQGFEKLFF. The CDR3 DNA is TGTGCCAGCACCCACTCGGGACAGGGTTTTGAAAAACTGTTTTTT. This chain uses TRBV6-1 with TRBJ1-4, with TRBD1 matching 9 bases. CDR3 length equals 15 residues. The V gene's germline CDR1 is MNHNS and CDR2 SASEGT. Trimming removed 7 bases from V and 7 bases from J; junction bases left unmatched: 10.

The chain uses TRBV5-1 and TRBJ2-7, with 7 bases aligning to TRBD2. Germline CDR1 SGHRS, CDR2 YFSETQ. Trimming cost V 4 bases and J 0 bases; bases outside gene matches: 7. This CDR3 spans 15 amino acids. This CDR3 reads CASSISGESSYEQYF. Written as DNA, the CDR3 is TGCGCCAGCAGCATAAGCGGGGAAAGCTCCTACGAGCAGTACTTC.

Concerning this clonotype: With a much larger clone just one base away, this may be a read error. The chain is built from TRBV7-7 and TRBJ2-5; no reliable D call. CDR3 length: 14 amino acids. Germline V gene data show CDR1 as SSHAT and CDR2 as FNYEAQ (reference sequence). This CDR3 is CVSSLGWPQETQYF. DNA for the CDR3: TGTGTTAGCAGCTTAGGGTGGCCCCAAGAGACCCAGTACTTC.

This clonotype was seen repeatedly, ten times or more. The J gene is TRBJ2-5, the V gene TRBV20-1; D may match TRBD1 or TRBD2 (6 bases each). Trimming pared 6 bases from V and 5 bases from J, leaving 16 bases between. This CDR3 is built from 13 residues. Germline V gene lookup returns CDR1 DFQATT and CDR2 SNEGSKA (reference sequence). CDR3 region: CSAIKGGTETQYF. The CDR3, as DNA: TGCAGTGCGATCAAGGGGGGAACGGAGACCCAGTACTTC.

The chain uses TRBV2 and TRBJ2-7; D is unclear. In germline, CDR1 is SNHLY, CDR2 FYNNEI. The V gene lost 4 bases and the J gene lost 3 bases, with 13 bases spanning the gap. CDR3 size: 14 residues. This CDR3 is CASSVIEQNYEQYF. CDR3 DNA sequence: TGTGCCAGCAGTGTCATTGAACAGAACTACGAGCAGTACTTC.

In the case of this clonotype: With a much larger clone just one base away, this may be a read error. The CDR3 spells CATGDAPAQGDYGYTF. In nucleotides, the CDR3 is TGTGCCACCGGTGATGCGCCCGCCCAGGGTGACTATGGCTACACCTTC. The V and J genes are TRBV24-1 and TRBJ1-2; tentative D call: TRBD1 (5 bases). The CDR3 runs to 16 residues. Germline V gene sequence: CDR1 KGHDR, CDR2 SFDVKD.

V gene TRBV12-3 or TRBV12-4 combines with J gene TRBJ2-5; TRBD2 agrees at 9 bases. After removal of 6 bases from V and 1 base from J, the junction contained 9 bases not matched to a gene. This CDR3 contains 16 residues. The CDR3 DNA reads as TGTGCCAGCAGCGCCGGGACTAGCTTGAGCCAAGAGACCCAGTACTTC. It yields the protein CASSAGTSLSQETQYF.

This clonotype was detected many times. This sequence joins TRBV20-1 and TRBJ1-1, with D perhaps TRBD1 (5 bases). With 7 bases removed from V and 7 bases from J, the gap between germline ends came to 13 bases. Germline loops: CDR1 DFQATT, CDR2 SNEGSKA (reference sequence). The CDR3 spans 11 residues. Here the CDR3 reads CSVIRGDEAFF. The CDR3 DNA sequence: TGCAGTGTCATAAGGGGTGATGAAGCTTTCTTT.

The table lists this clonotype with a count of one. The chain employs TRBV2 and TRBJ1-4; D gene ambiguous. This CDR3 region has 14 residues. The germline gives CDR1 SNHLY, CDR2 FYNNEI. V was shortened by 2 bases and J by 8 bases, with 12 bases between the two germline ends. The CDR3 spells CASSEWDYEEKLFF. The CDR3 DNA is TGTGCCAGCAGTGAATGGGATTACGAAGAAAAACTGTTTTTT.

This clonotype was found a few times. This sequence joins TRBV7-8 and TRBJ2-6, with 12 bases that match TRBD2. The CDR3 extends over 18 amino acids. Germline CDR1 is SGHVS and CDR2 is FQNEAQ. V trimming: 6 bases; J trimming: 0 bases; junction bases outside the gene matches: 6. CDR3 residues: CASSELAGGLSGANVLTF. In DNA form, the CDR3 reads TGTGCCAGCAGTGAACTAGCGGGGGGTCTCTCTGGGGCCAACGTCCTGACTTTC.

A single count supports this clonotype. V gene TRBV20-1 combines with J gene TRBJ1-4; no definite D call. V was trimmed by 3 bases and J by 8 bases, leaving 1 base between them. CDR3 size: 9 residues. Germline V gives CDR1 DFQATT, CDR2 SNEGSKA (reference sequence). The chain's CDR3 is CSAREKLFF. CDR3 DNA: TGCAGTGCTAGGGAAAAACTGTTTTTT.

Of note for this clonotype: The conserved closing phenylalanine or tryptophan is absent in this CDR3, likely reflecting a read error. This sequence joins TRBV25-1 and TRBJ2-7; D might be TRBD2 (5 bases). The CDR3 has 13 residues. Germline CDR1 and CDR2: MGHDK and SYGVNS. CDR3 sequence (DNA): TGCGCCAGCACCGAGGGAGCTCGAGTCGAGCAGTACCTC. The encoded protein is CASTEGARVEQYL.

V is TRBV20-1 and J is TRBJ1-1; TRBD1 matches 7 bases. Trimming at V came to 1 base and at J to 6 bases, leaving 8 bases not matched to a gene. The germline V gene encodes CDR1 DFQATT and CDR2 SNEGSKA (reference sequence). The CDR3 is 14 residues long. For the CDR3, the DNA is TGCAGTGCTAGAGTACCGGGACAGTACCCTGAAGCTTTCTTT. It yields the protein CSARVPGQYPEAFF.

The CDR3 bases are TGTGCCTGGAGCCCCGGGACACACTACGAGCAGTACTTC. It is translated as CAWSPGTHYEQYF. The rearrangement joins TRBV7-2 to TRBJ2-7; D may be TRBD1 (6 bases). The V gene lost 11 bases and the J gene lost 3 bases, with 17 bases spanning the gap. CDR3 length: 13 residues. Germline V gene lookup returns CDR1 SGHTA and CDR2 FQGNSA.

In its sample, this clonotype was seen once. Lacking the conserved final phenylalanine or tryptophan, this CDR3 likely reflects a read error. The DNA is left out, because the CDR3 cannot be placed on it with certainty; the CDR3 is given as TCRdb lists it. The CDR3 region is CSVEVGPNT. This chain connects TRBV29-1 to TRBJ1-3. Germline loops: CDR1 SQVTM, CDR2 ANQGSEA. The CDR3 has 9 residues if both end residues are counted.

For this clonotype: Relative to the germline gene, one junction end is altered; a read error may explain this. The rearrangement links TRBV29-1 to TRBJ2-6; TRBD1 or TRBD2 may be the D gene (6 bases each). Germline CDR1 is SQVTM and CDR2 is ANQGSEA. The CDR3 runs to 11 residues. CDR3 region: CSGKGGNTEAF. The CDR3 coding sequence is TGCAGCGGGAAGGGGGGTAACACTGAAGCTTTC.

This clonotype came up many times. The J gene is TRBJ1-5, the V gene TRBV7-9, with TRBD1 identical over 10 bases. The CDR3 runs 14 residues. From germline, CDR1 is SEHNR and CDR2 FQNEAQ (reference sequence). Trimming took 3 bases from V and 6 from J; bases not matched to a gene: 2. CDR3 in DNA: TGTGCCAGCAGCTTCGGGACAGGGGTTCAGCCCCAGCATTTT. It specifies CASSFGTGVQPQHF.

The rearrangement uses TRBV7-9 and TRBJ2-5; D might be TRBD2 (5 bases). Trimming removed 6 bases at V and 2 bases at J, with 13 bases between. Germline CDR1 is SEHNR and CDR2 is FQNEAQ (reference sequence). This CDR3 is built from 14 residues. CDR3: CASSDDGGQETQYF. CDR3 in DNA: TGTGCCAGCAGTGACGATGGCGGGCAAGAGACCCAGTACTTC. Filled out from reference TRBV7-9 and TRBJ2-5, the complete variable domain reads DTGVSQNPRHKITKRGQNVTFRCDPISEHNRLYWYRQTLGQGPEFLTYFQNEAQLEKSRLLSDRFSAERPKGSFSTLEIQRTEQGDSAMYLCASSDDGGQETQYFGPGTRLLVL.

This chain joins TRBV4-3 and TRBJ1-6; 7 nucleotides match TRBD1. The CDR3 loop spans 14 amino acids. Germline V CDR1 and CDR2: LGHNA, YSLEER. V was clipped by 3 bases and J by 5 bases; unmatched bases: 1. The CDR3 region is CASSHGQDNSPLHF. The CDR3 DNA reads TGCGCCAGCAGCCATGGACAGGATAATTCACCCCTCCACTTT.

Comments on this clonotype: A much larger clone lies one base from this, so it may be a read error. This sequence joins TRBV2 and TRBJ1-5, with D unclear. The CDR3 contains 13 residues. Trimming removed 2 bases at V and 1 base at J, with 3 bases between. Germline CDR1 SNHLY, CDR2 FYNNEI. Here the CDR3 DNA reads TGTGCCAGCAGTGAATGCAGCAATCAGCCCCAGCATTTT. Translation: CASSECSNQPQHF. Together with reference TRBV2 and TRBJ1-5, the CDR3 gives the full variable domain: EPEVTQTPSHQVTQMGQEVILRCVPISNHLYFYWYRQILGQKVEFLVSFYNNEISEKSEIFDDQFSVERPDGSNFTLKIRSTKLEDSAMYFCASSECSNQPQHFGDGTRLSIL.

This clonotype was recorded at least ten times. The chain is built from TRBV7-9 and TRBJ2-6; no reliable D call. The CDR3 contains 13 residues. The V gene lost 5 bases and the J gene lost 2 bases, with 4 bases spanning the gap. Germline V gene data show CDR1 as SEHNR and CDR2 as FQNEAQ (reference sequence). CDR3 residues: CASSPAGANVLTF. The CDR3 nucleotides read TGTGCCAGCAGCCCGGCTGGGGCCAACGTCCTGACTTTC.

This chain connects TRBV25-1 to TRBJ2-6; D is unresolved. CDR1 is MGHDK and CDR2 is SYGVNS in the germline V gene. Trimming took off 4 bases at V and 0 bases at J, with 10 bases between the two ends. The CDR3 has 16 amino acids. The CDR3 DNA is TGTGCCAGCAGTGCTACGGTGAACTCTGGGGCCAACGTCCTGACTTTC. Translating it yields CASSATVNSGANVLTF.

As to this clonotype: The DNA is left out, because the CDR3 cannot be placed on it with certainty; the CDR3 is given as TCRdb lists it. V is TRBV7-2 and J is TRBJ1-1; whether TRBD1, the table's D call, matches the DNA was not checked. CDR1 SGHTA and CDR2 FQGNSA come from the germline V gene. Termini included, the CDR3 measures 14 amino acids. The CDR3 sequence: CASSLVAGGTEASF.

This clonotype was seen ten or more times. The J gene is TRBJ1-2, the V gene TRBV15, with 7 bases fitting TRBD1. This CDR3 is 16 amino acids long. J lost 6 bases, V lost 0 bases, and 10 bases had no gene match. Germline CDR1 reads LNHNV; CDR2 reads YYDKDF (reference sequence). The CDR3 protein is CATSRDLVGTENGYTF. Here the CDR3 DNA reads TGTGCCACCAGCAGAGATTTAGTGGGGACAGAGAATGGCTACACCTTC. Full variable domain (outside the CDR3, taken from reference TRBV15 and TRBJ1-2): DAMVIQNPRYQVTQFGKPVTLSCSQTLNHNVMYWYQQKSSQAPKLLFHYYDKDFNNEADTPDNFQSRRPNTSFCFLDIRSPGLGDTAMYLCATSRDLVGTENGYTFGSGTRLTVV.

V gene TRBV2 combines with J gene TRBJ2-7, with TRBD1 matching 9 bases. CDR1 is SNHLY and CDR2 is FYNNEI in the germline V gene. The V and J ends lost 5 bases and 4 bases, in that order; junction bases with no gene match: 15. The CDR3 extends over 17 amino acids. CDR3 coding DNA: TGTGCCAGCAGTTCCCCCTACAGGGGGCAAAGGGATTACGAGCAGTACTTC. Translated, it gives CASSSPYRGQRDYEQYF. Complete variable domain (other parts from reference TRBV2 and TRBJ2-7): EPEVTQTPSHQVTQMGQEVILRCVPISNHLYFYWYRQILGQKVEFLVSFYNNEISEKSEIFDDQFSVERPDGSNFTLKIRSTKLEDSAMYFCASSSPYRGQRDYEQYFGPGTRLTVT.

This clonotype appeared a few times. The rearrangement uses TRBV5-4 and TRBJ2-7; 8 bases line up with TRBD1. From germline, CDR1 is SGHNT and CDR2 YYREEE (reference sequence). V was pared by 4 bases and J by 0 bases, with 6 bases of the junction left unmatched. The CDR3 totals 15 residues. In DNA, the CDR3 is TGTGCCAGCAGCGCGGACAGGGTCAGCTCCTACGAGCAGTACTTC. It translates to CASSADRVSSYEQYF.

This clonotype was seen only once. The CDR3, as DNA: TGCAGCGAACCGACAGGGACCTCCTACGAGCAGTACTTC. This translates into CSEPTGTSYEQYF. This chain uses TRBV29-1 with TRBJ2-7; 7 bases are a match to TRBD1. The V segment lost 7 bases and the J segment 0 bases; nucleotides outside the gene matches: 6. This CDR3 has 13 residues. CDR1 and CDR2 (germline): SQVTM, ANQGSEA.

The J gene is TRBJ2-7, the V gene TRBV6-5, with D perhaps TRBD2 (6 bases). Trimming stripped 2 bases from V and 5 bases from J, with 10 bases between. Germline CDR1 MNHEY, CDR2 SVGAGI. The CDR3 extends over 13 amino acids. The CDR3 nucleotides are TGTGCCAGCAGTTACGGGTCGGGGGACGAGCAGTACTTC. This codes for CASSYGSGDEQYF.